This TCR beta chain comes out of a study of memory CD4+ T cells and cytomegalovirus serostatus (dated by TCRdb to between 2019 and 2020). Notes on the research overall: The approximately 35 healthy Belgian adults in the cohort included 9 who were CMV seropositive and roughly 25 who were CMV seronegative. To replicate a published TCR-based CMV serostatus classifier, the study sequenced CD4+ memory TCRbeta repertoires from a Belgian cohort whose cytomegalovirus serostatus was known.

Single viable CD3+CD4+CD8-CD45RO+ cells were sorted as memory CD4+ T cells on a FACSAria II. CMV serostatus was assessed using a Roche Elecsys assay, by which serum IgG against CMV pp150, pp28, p38 and p52 was detected. Once the samples were thawed, total CD4+ T cells were enriched through positive selection using CD4 magnetic microbeads. Samples originated from another study that specifically interrogated the CD4+ T cell memory repertoire. Following standard operating procedures, peripheral blood mononuclear cells were isolated and cryopreserved, while serum was kept at -80 degrees C. Staining used CD3-PerCP (BW264/56), CD4-APC (RPA-T4), CD45RO-PE (UCHT1) and CD8-Pacific Orange (3B5) antibodies, with Sytox blue excluding non-viable cells. V is cut by 3 bases and J by 4 bases, and the space between the germline ends is 8 bases. Reading from cysteine to phenylalanine, the CDR3 counts 13 amino acids. Left in the record is the CDR3 DNA by itself, 39 bases read in frame from the first base. In the germline V gene, CDR1 corresponds to SGHTA and CDR2 to FQGTGA.

The research as a whole found: For CMV serostatus prediction, a median bootstrapped AUC of approximately 0.95 was reached with the original framework, and a median bootstrapped AUC of around 0.9 was reached with a US-trained random forest. The results were interpreted as suggesting that the CMV-associated TCR signature is largely present in the CD4+ memory repertoire. Unlike the original study, which covered naive and memory CD4+ and CD8+ populations, the Belgian study sequenced only CD4+CD45RO+ memory cells. A median bootstrapped AUC of 0.95 with a 95% CI of 0.76-1.00 was achieved on the Belgian cohort by the original-framework classifier. Of about 180 previously reported CMV-associated TCRbeta sequences, approximately 64 appeared in the CD4+ memory repertoires, each in one to five individuals.

Genomic DNA was extracted from sorted cells with the Quick-DNA Microprep Kit. TCRbeta DNA was amplified with the immunoSEQ hsTCRbeta kit following the manufacturer's protocol. TCRbeta libraries were sequenced on an Illumina MiSeq instrument. As for how the authors treated the data: Following removal of out-of-frame sequences, some 2,200,000 distinct TCRbeta sequences were retained, with an average of about 70,000 per individual. Each individual was scored using the number of 150 to 200 previously reported CMV-associated TCRbeta sequences that the individual carried and the total number of productive distinct TCRbeta sequences. A beta-binomial model was reimplemented in Python, and random forests from scikit-learn, run with default parameters, were trained on data from the US cohort. Classifier performance on the Belgian cohort was summarized as median AUC with percentile confidence intervals calculated over 10,000 bootstrap iterations. This is the immuneACCESS table as TCRdb keeps it, with only in-frame sequences that have V and J called. A part of the clones is gone; compared with another copy, unresolved V genes explain less than half, and the rest is unexplained. The V and J calls and the clone size are those of that table, but D and trimming were determined from the DNA. Recorded for this sample are approximately 51,000 clones; 60% to 80% of them occurred a single time. The top ten clonotypes cover more than 1% of the sample.

This clone was observed once. What antigen it recognizes has not been identified. No clone much larger than this one lies a single base away; base qualities are absent. The chain employs TRBV7-3 and TRBJ2-3; the D gene cannot be resolved reliably. The origin of this receptor is an adult in good health and CMV-seropositive. The sequencing input was memory CD4+ T cells from blood. The bases read TGTGCCAGCAGCTTGGCTCAGGCAGATACGCAGTATTTT. This sequence encodes CASSLAQADTQYF. Beyond the CDR3, the reference TRBV7-3 and TRBJ2-3 genes provide the residues; the full variable domain reads: GAGVSQTPSNKVTEKGKYVELRCDPISGHTALYWYRQSLGQGPEFLIYFQGTGAADDSGLPNDRFFAVRPEGSVSTLKIQRTERGDSAVYLCASSLAQADTQYFGPGTRLTVL.